A single sample gave rise to the 19 T cell receptor beta chains below, sequenced in a study of T-cell memory formation after mild COVID-19 (dated by TCRdb to about 2021). The library was made by 5' RACE. TCRdb records Illumina NovaSeq 6000 as the sequencer. TCRdb reanalyzed the raw reads on its own, using fastp at Q25 for trimming and MiXCR for clone calling, and kept in-frame beta chains. Rows merge per CDR3 protein into single entries with the most common DNA and genes. The sample table shows hundreds of thousands of distinct CDR3 sequences, and 25% are seen once. Clones ranked in the top ten supply roughly an eighth of the sample. Sequenced: PBMCs or a T cell subset sorted from them (not recorded which). The receptors derive from an adult woman who had mild COVID-19 (a few samples of this study predate the infection). The sample titles of this study are shuffled in the database, so cell type and time point are left out; the donor was told from shared clones.

J is TRBJ2-1 and V is TRBV10-3, with D hard to call. Germline V gives CDR1 ENHRY, CDR2 SYGVKD. Trimming cost V 0 bases and J 5 bases, with 14 bases left between them. This CDR3 contains 16 residues. CDR3 in amino acids: CAISESDRAGDNEQFF. As DNA, the CDR3 is TGTGCCATCAGTGAGTCCGACCGCGCTGGGGACAATGAGCAGTTCTTC.

This clonotype turned up a few times. This rearrangement joins TRBV19 to TRBJ1-1; no clear D gene. Germline V gives CDR1 LNHDA, CDR2 SQIVND (reference sequence). V was shortened by 5 bases and J by 6 bases, with 19 bases between the two germline ends. The CDR3 is 15 residues long. CDR3 sequence: CASSAPFGGIAEAFF. CDR3 in DNA: TGTGCCAGTAGTGCCCCCTTCGGCGGGATCGCTGAAGCTTTCTTT.

The rearrangement uses TRBV12-3 or TRBV12-4 and TRBJ2-7, with 7 bases matching TRBD1. The CDR3 has 15 amino acids. V lost 3 bases to trimming and J lost 5 bases; unmatched junction nucleotides: 10. This CDR3 is CASSLSGARGNEQYF. CDR3 bases: TGTGCCAGCAGTTTGAGTGGCGCCAGGGGGAACGAGCAGTACTTC.

J is TRBJ1-4 and V is TRBV20-1; D may be TRBD1 (6 bases). CDR3 length: 16 residues. Germline V lookup: CDR1 DFQATT, CDR2 SNEGSKA (reference sequence). Trimming pared 3 bases from V and 12 bases from J, leaving 26 bases between. The CDR3 loop is CSARMPRQVPTSELFF. For the CDR3, the DNA is TGCAGTGCTAGGATGCCCCGACAGGTACCCACGTCGGAACTGTTTTTT.

The chain couples TRBV7-6 to TRBJ2-7; 8 bases map to TRBD1. The CDR3 is 15 residues long. J lost 4 bases, V lost 1 base, and 6 bases had no gene match. Germline V gene sequence: CDR1 SGHVS, CDR2 FNYEAQ. The DNA for the CDR3 is TGTGCCAGCAGCTTAGGGGCAGGGGGCTTATACGAGCAGTACTTC. Translating it yields CASSLGAGGLYEQYF.

V is TRBV25-1 and J is TRBJ2-5, with TRBD1 matching 8 bases. The germline CDR1 and CDR2 sequences are MGHDK and SYGVNS. The length of the CDR3 is 13 residues. The J segment lost 4 bases and the V segment lost 9 bases, leaving 7 bases of the junction unmatched. The CDR3 bases are TGTGCCAGTGAGGACAGGGAGTCAGAGACCCAGTACTTC. It specifies CASEDRESETQYF.

V gene TRBV27 combines with J gene TRBJ2-7, with D tentatively TRBD2 (7 bases). Between the trimmed V and J ends, which lost 5 bases and 3 bases, there was a span of 17 bases. From germline, CDR1 is MNHEY and CDR2 SMNVEV (reference sequence). The CDR3 totals 15 residues. Here the CDR3 DNA reads TGTGCCAGCAGTCTTTCGACGGGGGGCGGCTACGAGCAGTACTTC. Translated: CASSLSTGGGYEQYF.

This chain connects TRBV20-1 to TRBJ2-7; D is perhaps TRBD1 (6 bases). This CDR3 comprises 11 residues. Trimming stripped 5 bases from V and 7 bases from J, with 12 bases between. Germline CDR1 reads DFQATT; CDR2 reads SNEGSKA (reference sequence). As DNA, the CDR3 is TGCAGTGCTCGTACAGGGTGGGAGCAGTACTTC. Translating it yields CSARTGWEQYF.

The chain couples TRBV21-1 to TRBJ1-1. TRBV21-1 constitutes a pseudogene. This CDR3 region has 12 residues. The CDR3 coding sequence is TGTGCCAGCAGCCGAGCTCCAACTGAAGCTTTCTTT. Its translation is CASSRAPTEAFF.

The rearrangement uses TRBV3-1 and TRBJ2-3; D is unresolved. Trimming shortened V by 2 bases and J by 8 bases, and 11 bases separated the two germline ends. Germline V lookup: CDR1 LGHDT, CDR2 YNNKEL (reference sequence). CDR3 size: 13 residues. Written as DNA, the CDR3 is TGTGCCAGCAGCCAACACGAGCGAGGTACGCAGTATTTT. Its protein product is CASSQHERGTQYF.

This clonotype was found a few times. The chain employs TRBV15 and TRBJ2-7; possibly TRBD2 for D (5 bases). Trimming took off 1 base at V and 3 bases at J, with 7 bases between the two ends. The CDR3 has 13 residues. Per the germline V gene, CDR1 is LNHNV and CDR2 is YYDKDF (reference sequence). As DNA, the CDR3 is TGTGCCACCAGCAGAGCGGGGATCTACGAGCAGTACTTC. Translation: CATSRAGIYEQYF.

This clonotype was picked up a small number of times. V is TRBV7-2 and J is TRBJ2-1; D call uncertain. V lost 1 base, J lost 8 bases, and 6 bases lay in between. CDR1 and CDR2 from the germline V gene are SGHTA and FQGNSA. The CDR3 is 12 residues long. CDR3 DNA sequence: TGTGCCAGCAGCTTAGGGATGCATGAGCAGTTCTTC. Amino acid sequence: CASSLGMHEQFF.

This chain connects TRBV24-1 to TRBJ2-2; possible D gene TRBD2, 5 bases. CDR1 and CDR2 from the germline V gene are KGHDR and SFDVKD. Trimming took off 1 base at V and 6 bases at J, with 11 bases between the two ends. This CDR3 has 15 residues. Here the CDR3 DNA reads TGTGCCACCAGTGATTTTGGTCCCGGGGCCGGGGAGCTGTTTTTT. This encodes CATSDFGPGAGELFF.

This clonotype was seen only a few times. V usage is TRBV29-1 and J usage is TRBJ1-1; no clear D. V was shortened by 7 bases and J by 1 base, with 10 bases between the two germline ends. The CDR3 sequence is 12 residues long. Looked up from germline, CDR1 is SQVTM and CDR2 is ANQGSEA. The chain's CDR3 is CSDITENTEAFF. In DNA, the CDR3 is TGCAGCGATATTACAGAGAACACTGAAGCTTTCTTT. Drawing the rest from reference TRBV29-1 and TRBJ1-1, the complete variable domain is SAVISQKPSRDICQRGTSLTIQCQVDSQVTMMFWYRQQPGQSLTLIATANQGSEATYESGFVIDKFPISRPNLTFSTLTVSNMSPEDSSIYLCSDITENTEAFFGQGTRLTVV.

The chain is built from TRBV18 and TRBJ2-1; no clear D gene. Germline V gene sequence: CDR1 KGHSH, CDR2 LQKENI. The CDR3 has 16 amino acids. V was trimmed by 2 bases and J by 7 bases, leaving 18 bases between them. CDR3 DNA sequence: TGTGCCAGCTCACCATTCAGTCCTCGAGGTGGGAATGAGCAGTTCTTC. Protein product: CASSPFSPRGGNEQFF.

V is TRBV7-9 and J is TRBJ1-1; 7 nucleotides line up with TRBD1. J gave up 10 bases and V 1 base, and 6 bases lay outside the gene matches. CDR3 length: 13 amino acids. Looked up from germline, CDR1 is SEHNR and CDR2 is FQNEAQ (reference sequence). CDR3 sequence (DNA): TGTGCCAGCAGCTTAGAACAGGGGCATAGAGCTTTCTTT. Translating gives CASSLEQGHRAFF.

Written as DNA, the CDR3 is TGCGCCAGCAGCCAAGATCCAAGTAGCAATCAGCCCCAGCATTTT. This codes for CASSQDPSSNQPQHF. V gene TRBV4-3 combines with J gene TRBJ1-5; D remains ambiguous. Germline V CDR1 and CDR2: LGHNA, YSLEER. Between the trimmed V and J ends, which lost 0 bases and 0 bases, there was a span of 6 bases. This CDR3 is 15 amino acids long.

The table lists this clonotype with many counts. V usage is TRBV7-6 and J usage is TRBJ2-7; 10 bases match TRBD1. Germline V gives CDR1 SGHVS, CDR2 FNYEAQ. This CDR3 is 13 amino acids long. V dropped 1 base and J dropped 6; count of bases not matched to a gene: 0. This chain's CDR3 is CASSLGTGGEQYF. The CDR3 nucleotides are TGTGCCAGCAGCTTAGGGACAGGGGGCGAGCAGTACTTC.

The V gene is TRBV11-2, the J gene TRBJ2-6; perhaps TRBD1 as D (6 bases). This CDR3 region has 17 residues. V dropped 1 base and J dropped 1 base, with 11 bases sitting between them. Per germline, CDR1 SGHAT and CDR2 FQNNGV. DNA of the CDR3: TGTGCCAGCAGCTTAGGGACAGCTGGGTCTGGGGCCAACGTCCTGACTTTC. Translated, it gives CASSLGTAGSGANVLTF.